Given below is one T cell receptor beta chain in context. The clone's antigen remains unknown. No qualities accompany the bases; no much larger clone lies one base away. The CDR3, cysteine through phenylalanine, is 12 amino acids long. The CDR3 DNA has 36 bases and is translated from base 1. Based on the germline V gene (reference sequence), the CDR1 and CDR2 sequences are LNHDA and SQIVND. Trimming at the junction amounts to 5 bases on V and 7 bases on J, and the germline ends lie 11 bases apart. Collaborating institutions collected whole blood in K2EDTA tubes following their own protocols. For TCRbeta analysis, collaborator samples were shipped as frozen whole blood, as isolated PBMCs, or as DNA extracted from either sample type. This sample was included in a study of blood T cell repertoires in COVID-19 (dated by TCRdb to about 2020). Notes on the research overall: The collaborator samples originated in the United States, Italy and Spain and spanned the acute and convalescent phases of COVID-19. Where available, HLA class I and class II types were taken from metadata supplied by the sample provider and were not determined by assay-based typing. The sample metadata nearly always contained a de-identified subject ID, COVID-19 status, age in years and sex. Deeply sampled blood TCRbeta repertoires from subjects exposed to, actively infected with, or recovered from COVID-19 were included in the dataset. The prospective study material was composed of cDNA or gDNA derived from T cells, B-cell-depleted T cells, or PBMCs. The repertoires were released in a freely available public database intended as a resource for research on the immune response to SARS-CoV-2. The samples were drawn from two sources: the first 160 participants of the ongoing ImmuneRACE study, and 1,000 to 1,500 subjects contributed by 6 global collaborators. Overall study outcomes, separate from this receptor: How much clinical and demographic metadata was included differed by source and by participant, and the metadata was provided uncurated.

TCRbeta CDR3 regions were amplified from genomic DNA by means of the immunoSEQ Assay, a bias-controlled multiplex PCR. Per the authors' processing: Nucleated cell counts per sample were estimated from amplification of reference gene primers within the assay. To quantify the absolute abundance of each unique TCRbeta CDR3 rearrangement, sequence reads were collapsed and filtered. Productive Simpson clonality was computed per sample as the square root of Simpson's diversity index over productive rearrangements. Here the immuneACCESS table is served through TCRdb, limited to in-frame sequences with V and J called. Missing clones are a known gap in these copies; in checked studies unresolved V genes cover under half, and the rest lacks a known reason. V and J calls and clone size are as listed in that table; D and trimming were resolved from the DNA. The sample table contains about 100,000 clones; only one count was recorded for about 90% of them. The biggest ten clones account for around 15% of the sample.

Sequencing input: peripheral blood. This TCR came from a man aged 45 to 65 with acute or convalescent COVID-19. The chain links TRBV19 with TRBJ1-2; the D gene remains uncertain. The CDR3 reads CASSSTGFGYTF. The DNA sequence is TGTGCCAGTAGTTCGACCGGGTTTGGCTACACCTTC.